The clone carrying this T cell receptor (beta chain) showed up just once. Its antigen is as yet unknown. Per the germline V gene, CDR1 is MNHEY and CDR2 is SMNVEV (reference sequence). This CDR3 is 14 amino acids long. Germline trimming cut 5 bases from V and 4 bases from J; bases unmatched to any gene: 2. The data are from a study of PD-1 blockade in classical Hodgkin lymphoma. Study-level results: Relapsed/refractory patients reportedly had the lowest baseline TCR diversity, below newly diagnosed patients, who were below healthy donors. Partial responders and progressors had significantly lower baseline TCR diversity.

Every patient had relapsed following autologous stem cell transplantation, and cohorts differed in brentuximab vedotin exposure. Produced via immunoSEQ multiplex PCR; TCRdb's table is partial and in-frame only. The data hold about 98,000 clones, with roughly 90% observed a single time. This chain uses TRBV27 with TRBJ2-1; 10 nucleotides line up with TRBD2. This material consisted of peripheral blood mononuclear cells (PBMCs), taken at baseline. The sequence was obtained from a human donor with classical Hodgkin lymphoma. The CDR3 nucleotides read TGTGCCAGCAGTAGACTAGCGGGTTACAATGAGCAGTTCTTC. The encoded protein is CASSRLAGYNEQFF.